This T cell receptor beta chain came from a study of T cells after yellow fever vaccination. Study background: SMART-Seq v4 Ultra Low Input served to prepare low-cell-number fractions.

V dropped 5 bases and J dropped 3 bases, with 22 bases sitting between them. CDR3 length: 17 amino acids. Germline CDR1 reads SGHTA; CDR2 reads FQGNSA. This clonotype showed up many times. 5'RACE template switching produced TCR cDNA carrying a universal primer site and UMIs. TCRdb processed the 5' RACE reads anew with MiXCR; each CDR3 protein has one entry. Here the sample spans around 400,000 distinct CDR3 sequences, 11% being singletons. The source is a man between 18 and 35 years old who received the YFV17D yellow fever vaccine. The sample was PBMCs, taken on the day of the first yellow fever vaccination. The J gene is TRBJ2-5, the V gene TRBV7-2; possibly TRBD2 for D (7 bases). This CDR3 is CASSRGSAGAQKETQYF. DNA for the CDR3: TGTGCCAGCAGCCGGGGATCGGCGGGGGCTCAAAAAGAGACCCAGTACTTC.